This T cell receptor beta chain was documented in a study of T-cell reconstitution after alpha-beta-depleted transplantation in children. Per the germline V gene, CDR1 is MGHDK and CDR2 is SYGVNS. The CDR3 totals 13 residues. V trimming: 8 bases; J trimming: 5 bases; junction bases outside the gene matches: 5. A library of TCRbeta sequences, prepared with unique molecular identifiers, was generated. TCRdb processed the PCR reads anew with MiXCR; each CDR3 protein has one entry. This table has about 610,000 distinct CDR3 sequences, roughly a tenth appearing once. The rearrangement uses TRBV25-1 and TRBJ2-3; 9 positions match TRBD2. Sample: PBMCs from the stem cell graft donor, taken from the stem cell graft. This receptor was taken from a human donor who donated a stem cell graft to a child with acute myeloid leukemia. This chain's CDR3 is CASLGLAGDTQYF. The CDR3, as DNA: TGTGCCAGCTTGGGACTAGCTGGAGATACGCAGTATTTT.